The 11 T cell receptor beta chains given below trace back to one sample, sequenced in a study of blood T cell repertoires in COVID-19. The table came from immunoSEQ multiplex PCR; TCRdb's copy has only in-frame clones and leaves some out. The profile covers some 120,000 clones, with 80% to 90% appearing a single time and 25% to 35% taken by the ten largest. Sequenced material: peripheral blood. These receptor sequences come from a man between 65 and 85 years old with active or convalescent COVID-19.

The chain combines TRBV25-1 with TRBJ1-5; 12 bases agree with TRBD1. V trimming: 4 bases; J trimming: 5 bases; junction bases outside the gene matches: 3. Germline loops: CDR1 MGHDK, CDR2 SYGVNS. The CDR3 runs to 15 residues. The CDR3 reads CASSAGTGGDQPQHF. DNA for the CDR3: TGTGCCAGCAGTGCCGGGACAGGGGGCGATCAGCCCCAGCATTTT.

This clone has just a few counts. The chain couples TRBV18 to TRBJ1-3; perhaps TRBD1 as D (6 bases). The CDR3 sequence is 15 residues long. The germline V gene encodes CDR1 KGHSH and CDR2 LQKENI. The germline V and J ends were trimmed by 2 bases and 0 bases, with 8 bases remaining between them. The CDR3 spells CASSPTGYSGNTIYF. The DNA for the CDR3 is TGTGCCAGCTCACCAACAGGGTACTCTGGAAACACCATATATTTT. Together with reference TRBV18 and TRBJ1-3, the CDR3 gives the full variable domain: NAGVMQNPRHLVRRRGQEARLRCSPMKGHSHVYWYRQLPEEGLKFMVYLQKENIIDESGMPKERFSAEFPKEGPSILRIQQVVRGDSAAYFCASSPTGYSGNTIYFGEGSWLTVV.

The V gene is TRBV7-9, the J gene TRBJ2-5; D not resolved. Germline lookup yields CDR1 SEHNR and CDR2 FQNEAQ (reference sequence). V shed 3 bases and J shed 1 base, with 9 bases lying between them. The length of the CDR3 is 14 residues. CDR3 region: CASSLSGVQETQYF. CDR3 in DNA: TGTGCCAGCAGCTTGAGTGGAGTCCAAGAGACCCAGTACTTC.

V usage is TRBV27 and J usage is TRBJ2-7, with 7 bases aligning to TRBD2. The CDR3 covers 16 residues. V lost 6 bases and J lost 4; bases outside the gene matches: 15. Germline CDR1 MNHEY, CDR2 SMNVEV (reference sequence). The CDR3 protein is CASSTNSRLAQYEQYF. In DNA, the CDR3 is TGTGCCAGCAGCACCAACTCTCGACTAGCACAATACGAGCAGTACTTC.

The gene calls are TRBV5-4 and TRBJ2-5; 12 bases match TRBD2. After removal of 4 bases from V and 5 bases from J, the junction contained 6 bases not matched to a gene. The CDR3 spans 15 residues. Germline CDR1 reads SGHNT; CDR2 reads YYREEE (reference sequence). This CDR3 is CASSQTSGRGETQYF. In DNA, the CDR3 is TGTGCCAGCAGCCAGACTAGCGGGAGAGGGGAGACCCAGTACTTC.

The V call is TRBV5-1, the J call TRBJ1-1; D remains ambiguous. Trimming pared 6 bases from V and 3 bases from J, leaving 12 bases between. CDR3 size: 13 residues. Germline CDR1 SGHRS, CDR2 YFSETQ. CDR3 coding DNA: TGCGCCAGCAAGAGAGGTGAGGACACTGAAGCTTTCTTT. The encoded protein is CASKRGEDTEAFF.

V gene TRBV19 combines with J gene TRBJ1-5; weak D call: TRBD1 (5 bases). Trimming cost V 6 bases and J 3 bases, with 15 bases left between them. Germline loops: CDR1 LNHDA, CDR2 SQIVND (reference sequence). This CDR3 is 15 amino acids long. CDR3 coding DNA: TGTGCCAGTAGGGCGGGAAAGGGGAACAATCAGCCCCAGCATTTT. Its protein is CASRAGKGNNQPQHF.

The CDR3 nucleotides are TGTGCCAGCTCACCGTTGGCAGCAGGGATAACGTTCGGGAAACTGTTTTTT. Amino acids: CASSPLAAGITFGKLFF. This rearrangement joins TRBV18 to TRBJ1-4, with a tentative D call TRBD1 (5 bases). This CDR3 has 17 residues. Germline CDR1 and CDR2: KGHSH and LQKENI. V lost 3 bases and J lost 11, with 25 bases in between.

The chain has TRBV15 and TRBJ1-2, with TRBD1 matching over 11 bases. The CDR3 totals 16 residues. V lost 2 bases to trimming and J lost 4 bases; unmatched junction nucleotides: 6. From germline, CDR1 is LNHNV and CDR2 YYDKDF (reference sequence). The CDR3 DNA is TGTGCCACCAGCAGACACGGACAGGGGGCCAGCTATGGCTACACCTTC. Its translation is CATSRHGQGASYGYTF. Supplemented by reference TRBV15 and TRBJ1-2, the full variable domain reads DAMVIQNPRYQVTQFGKPVTLSCSQTLNHNVMYWYQQKSSQAPKLLFHYYDKDFNNEADTPDNFQSRRPNTSFCFLDIRSPGLGDTAMYLCATSRHGQGASYGYTFGSGTRLTVV.

The V call is TRBV5-1, the J call TRBJ1-4, with no clear D. The V and J ends lost 0 bases and 7 bases respectively, with 4 bases between them. The CDR3 runs to 12 residues. In germline, CDR1 is SGHRS, CDR2 YFSETQ. The CDR3 region has the DNA TGCGCCAGCAGCTTGGAGAGTGAAAAACTGTTTTTT. As protein: CASSLESEKLFF.

This rearrangement joins TRBV27 to TRBJ1-6; 10 nucleotides agree with TRBD1. Germline trimming cut 4 bases from V and 5 bases from J; bases unmatched to any gene: 2. Germline V CDR1 and CDR2: MNHEY, SMNVEV (reference sequence). The CDR3 sequence is 15 residues long. DNA of the CDR3: TGTGCCAGCAGTTCCGGACAGGGGGATAATTCACCCCTCCACTTT. It is translated as CASSSGQGDNSPLHF.